This T cell receptor beta chain was sequenced during a study of T cells in Graves' hyperthyroidism and ophthalmopathy. V was pared by 7 bases and J by 2 bases, with 10 bases of the junction left unmatched. CDR3 length: 15 amino acids. CDR1 and CDR2 (germline): SNHLY, FYNNEI. Amplification targeted TCR beta CDR3 regions from RNA transcripts. HTBI primers drove first-round RT-PCR of the TCR CDR3. A single record per CDR3 protein comes from TCRdb applying MiXCR to the multiplex PCR reads. The sample lists under 550,000 distinct CDR3 sequences, approximately 15% seen once, with 4% to 6.5% in the top ten. Sequencing input: blood. This clonotype originated in a woman between 18 and 29 years old with Graves' hyperthyroidism. The chain has TRBV2 and TRBJ2-7, with TRBD2 matching over 8 bases. CDR3 amino acids: CASTPGGFSPYEQYF. CDR3 nucleotides: TGTGCCAGCACCCCGGGGGGGTTTAGTCCCTACGAGCAGTACTTC. The full variable domain, its missing parts supplied by reference TRBV2 and TRBJ2-7, is EPEVTQTPSHQVTQMGQEVILRCVPISNHLYFYWYRQILGQKVEFLVSFYNNEISEKSEIFDDQFSVERPDGSNFTLKIRSTKLEDSAMYFCASTPGGFSPYEQYFGPGTRLTVT.